The present T cell receptor (beta chain) was sequenced within a study of blood T cell repertoires in COVID-19. CDR1 is LGHNA, CDR2 YSLEER, per germline. The V and J ends lost 3 bases and 0 bases, in that order; junction bases with no gene match: 8. This CDR3 has 19 amino acids. The data were produced by immunoSEQ multiplex PCR, yet TCRdb's version contains in-frame clones alone and is incomplete. The table shows 150,000 or so clones, with just over 85% occurring only once. The rearrangement joins TRBV4-3 to TRBJ1-4; 12 bases line up with TRBD1. Sample: peripheral blood. This TCR was recovered from a woman aged 60 to 75 with acute or convalescent COVID-19. The CDR3 DNA is TGCGCCAGCAGCCACGGGGCGGGACAGGGGGCCACAACTAATGAAAAACTGTTTTTT. Its protein product is CASSHGAGQGATTNEKLFF.